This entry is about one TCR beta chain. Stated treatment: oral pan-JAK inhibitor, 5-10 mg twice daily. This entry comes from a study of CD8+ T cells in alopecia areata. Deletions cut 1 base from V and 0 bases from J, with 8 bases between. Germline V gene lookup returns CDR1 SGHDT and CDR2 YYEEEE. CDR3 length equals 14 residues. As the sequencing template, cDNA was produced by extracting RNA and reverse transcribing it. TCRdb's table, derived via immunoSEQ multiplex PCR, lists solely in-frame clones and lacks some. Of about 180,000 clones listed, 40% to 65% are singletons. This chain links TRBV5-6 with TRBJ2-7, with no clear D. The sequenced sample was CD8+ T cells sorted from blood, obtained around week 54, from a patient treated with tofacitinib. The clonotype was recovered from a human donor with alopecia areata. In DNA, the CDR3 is TGTGCCAGCAGCTTGTTGGGTATCTCCTACGAGCAGTACTTC. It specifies CASSLLGISYEQYF.